The next 30 T cell receptor beta chains were all read from a single sample in a study of shared clonotypes between healthy human individuals. The assay was immunoSEQ multiplex PCR, and TCRdb's table has in-frame clones only and misses some. The table records about 600,000 clones, roughly 98% of them present only once. Selected positively for CCR7 and CD45RO-negative, naive CD8 cells excluded terminally differentiated effector memory CD45RA+ cells. Sequencing used naive CD8+ T cells sorted from blood. The receptors shown here come from a man between 25 and 39 years old in good health.

This chain joins TRBV9 and TRBJ2-5; 8 bases fit TRBD1. CDR3 length: 15 residues. J gave up 3 bases and V 4 bases, and 8 bases lay outside the gene matches. CDR1 SGDLS and CDR2 YYNGEE come from the germline V gene. The CDR3 sequence: CASSHPETGEETQYF. CDR3 nucleotides: TGTGCCAGCAGCCACCCAGAGACAGGGGAAGAGACCCAGTACTTC.

The V and J genes are TRBV11-2 and TRBJ2-2; 8 bases are a match to TRBD1. This CDR3 has 15 residues. The germline V gene encodes CDR1 SGHAT and CDR2 FQNNGV. The V and J ends lost 5 bases and 6 bases, in that order; junction bases with no gene match: 8. The DNA of the CDR3 is TGTGCCAGCAGCCCAATCAGGGGGCGCGCCGGGGAGCTGTTTTTT. Encoded protein: CASSPIRGRAGELFF.

V is TRBV7-9 and J is TRBJ2-1; D ambiguous. Per the germline V gene, CDR1 is SEHNR and CDR2 is FQNEAQ (reference sequence). V lost 7 bases to trimming and J lost 6 bases, with 1 base between them. This CDR3 is 9 amino acids long. CDR3 in amino acids: CASTNEQFF. CDR3 bases: TGTGCCAGCACCAATGAGCAGTTCTTC. Variable domain in full (rest from reference TRBV7-9 and TRBJ2-1): DTGVSQNPRHKITKRGQNVTFRCDPISEHNRLYWYRQTLGQGPEFLTYFQNEAQLEKSRLLSDRFSAERPKGSFSTLEIQRTEQGDSAMYLCASTNEQFFGPGTRLTVL.

The chain uses TRBV28 and TRBJ2-1; D gene unclear. The CDR3 consists of 11 residues. Trimming left V 3 bases short and J 9 bases short, with 6 bases between. Germline CDR1 reads MDHEN; CDR2 reads SYDVKM. The CDR3 DNA is TGTGCCAGCAGTTTTGGCGTTGAGCAGTTCTTC. It is translated as CASSFGVEQFF.

The CDR3 DNA sequence: TGTGCCAGCGCAAGGCGGGCCACCTACGAGCAGTACTTC. Its translation is CASARRATYEQYF. The J gene is TRBJ2-7, the V gene TRBV11-2, with a tentative D call TRBD2 (5 bases). CDR3 length equals 13 residues. V was pared by 8 bases and J by 2 bases, with 13 bases between. Per germline, CDR1 SGHAT and CDR2 FQNNGV.

This sequence joins TRBV2 and TRBJ1-4, with 11 bases matching TRBD1. The CDR3 has 15 residues. The germline gives CDR1 SNHLY, CDR2 FYNNEI. Trimming cost V 7 bases and J 8 bases; bases outside gene matches: 9. CDR3 sequence: CASTRSDRGLEKLFF. Written as DNA, the CDR3 is TGTGCCAGCACTAGGTCGGACAGGGGGCTCGAAAAACTGTTTTTT.

This rearrangement joins TRBV27 to TRBJ2-7; tentatively, D is TRBD2 (6 bases). Germline CDR1 reads MNHEY; CDR2 reads SMNVEV (reference sequence). Trimming took 7 bases from V and 0 from J, leaving 16 bases between them. CDR3 length: 15 amino acids. DNA for the CDR3: TGTGCCAGCAAGGTTGGGACTGGCCCCTCCTACGAGCAGTACTTC. Translated: CASKVGTGPSYEQYF.

The chain has TRBV19 and TRBJ2-1; 8 bases agree with TRBD2. CDR3 size: 15 residues. Trimming at V came to 4 bases and at J to 5 bases, leaving 7 bases not matched to a gene. CDR1 is LNHDA, CDR2 SQIVND, per germline (reference sequence). The chain's CDR3 is CASSRLAIIDNEQFF. DNA of the CDR3: TGTGCCAGTAGTAGACTAGCGATCATCGACAATGAGCAGTTCTTC.

The chain is built from TRBV14 and TRBJ2-1; the D is unclear. Germline lookup yields CDR1 SGHDN and CDR2 FVKESK. The CDR3 length is 13 residues. Trimming shortened V by 3 bases and J by 6 bases, and 9 bases separated the two germline ends. In DNA, the CDR3 is TGTGCCAGCAGCCATGGATGGGGCAATGAGCAGTTCTTC. Translating it yields CASSHGWGNEQFF.

The chain carries TRBV29-1 and TRBJ1-1; D unresolved. This CDR3 has 13 amino acids. Trimming took 7 bases from V and 6 from J, leaving 18 bases between them. Germline CDR1 SQVTM, CDR2 ANQGSEA. In DNA form, the CDR3 reads TGCAGCGCTGCTCTTGGTTCTCTCCCTGAAGCTTTCTTT. This codes for CSAALGSLPEAFF.

V usage is TRBV15 and J usage is TRBJ2-1; D gene unclear. V lost 2 bases, J lost 12 bases, and 14 bases lay in between. CDR1 is LNHNV and CDR2 is YYDKDF in the germline V gene (reference sequence). CDR3 length: 13 amino acids. Here the CDR3 reads CATSRSYDARQFF. CDR3 in DNA: TGTGCCACCAGCAGATCCTACGACGCTAGGCAGTTCTTC.

CDR3: CASSYVTGKPQHF. CDR3 DNA: TGTGCCAGCAGTTACGTTACAGGGAAGCCCCAGCATTTT. This rearrangement joins TRBV6-5 to TRBJ1-5; maybe TRBD1 (6 bases). The CDR3 contains 13 residues. Trimming removed 2 bases at V and 8 bases at J, with 10 bases between. CDR1 is MNHEY and CDR2 is SVGAGI in the germline V gene.

The chain carries TRBV9 and TRBJ2-1; 10 nucleotides line up with TRBD2. Germline trimming cut 2 bases from V and 5 bases from J; bases unmatched to any gene: 7. Germline assignment: CDR1 SGDLS and CDR2 YYNGEE. This CDR3 is built from 16 residues. As DNA, the CDR3 is TGTGCCAGCAGCGTCCCCAGCGGGAGGGCTGACAATGAGCAGTTCTTC. This gives the protein CASSVPSGRADNEQFF. Together with reference TRBV9 and TRBJ2-1, the CDR3 gives the full variable domain: DSGVTQTPKHLITATGQRVTLRCSPRSGDLSVYWYQQSLDQGLQFLIQYYNGEERAKGNILERFSAQQFPDLHSELNLSSLELGDSALYFCASSVPSGRADNEQFFGPGTRLTVL.

This clone was detected only a few times. The chain uses TRBV5-5 and TRBJ1-1; 7 positions match TRBD1. V was pared by 3 bases and J by 8 bases, with 7 bases of the junction left unmatched. CDR1 SGHKS and CDR2 YYEKEE come from the germline V gene (reference sequence). CDR3 length: 13 residues. The CDR3 region is CASSSSGQVEAFF. The CDR3 coding sequence is TGTGCCAGCAGCTCGTCAGGACAGGTCGAAGCTTTCTTT.

CDR3 residues: CSAYLTGSTEAFF. CDR3 in DNA: TGCAGCGCCTACCTAACAGGGAGCACTGAAGCTTTCTTT. The chain carries TRBV29-1 and TRBJ1-1, with a weak D call TRBD1 (6 bases). Germline V gene data show CDR1 as SQVTM and CDR2 as ANQGSEA. The CDR3 is 13 amino acids. Deletions cut 7 bases from V and 4 bases from J, with 16 bases between.

This clone came up once. This chain connects TRBV27 to TRBJ2-1; 12 bases map to TRBD2. The CDR3 contains 19 residues. Germline CDR1 and CDR2: MNHEY and SMNVEV (reference sequence). With V trimmed by 6 bases and J by 0 bases, 12 bases remained unmatched. The CDR3 reads CASSSPSGRVRVSYNEQFF. The CDR3 bases are TGTGCCAGCAGCTCGCCTAGCGGGAGGGTTCGAGTCTCCTACAATGAGCAGTTCTTC.

The chain links TRBV28 to TRBJ2-7; 9 bases align to TRBD2. The trim removed 7 bases at V and 4 bases at J, leaving 11 bases unmatched. The CDR3 sequence is 15 residues long. The germline CDR1 and CDR2 sequences are MDHEN and SYDVKM. The CDR3 protein is CASTNIAGVSYEQYF. The CDR3 bases are TGTGCCAGCACCAATATAGCGGGAGTTTCTTACGAGCAGTACTTC.

This clone was seen only once. V gene TRBV29-1 combines with J gene TRBJ2-7, with D hard to call. This CDR3 region has 13 residues. V lost 7 bases and J 2 bases, leaving 15 bases between the germline ends. Looked up from germline, CDR1 is SQVTM and CDR2 is ANQGSEA. The CDR3 DNA reads as TGCAGCGCTCAAACTGGGTTTCCCTACGAGCAGTACTTC. It translates to CSAQTGFPYEQYF.

This clone was observed a single time. The V gene is TRBV28, the J gene TRBJ1-1, with TRBD1 identical over 8 bases. The CDR3 contains 14 residues. V was clipped by 5 bases and J by 6 bases; unmatched bases: 8. Germline CDR1 and CDR2: MDHEN and SYDVKM. Written as DNA, the CDR3 is TGTGCCAGCAGTGGCAGGGGGCTCGGATCTGAAGCTTTCTTT. Encoded protein: CASSGRGLGSEAFF. Together with reference TRBV28 and TRBJ1-1, the CDR3 gives the full variable domain: DVKVTQSSRYLVKRTGEKVFLECVQDMDHENMFWYRQDPGLGLRLIYFSYDVKMKEKGDIPEGYSVSREKKERFSLILESASTNQTSMYLCASSGRGLGSEAFFGQGTRLTVV.

This rearrangement joins TRBV5-4 to TRBJ2-3, with 7 bases lining up with TRBD2. The CDR3 spans 13 residues. V was pared by 4 bases and J by 4 bases, with 3 bases of the junction left unmatched. The germline V gene encodes CDR1 SGHNT and CDR2 YYREEE (reference sequence). The CDR3 region is CASSGREADTQYF. CDR3 DNA sequence: TGTGCCAGCAGCGGGAGGGAGGCAGATACGCAGTATTTT. Full variable domain (rest looked up from reference TRBV5-4 and TRBJ2-3): ETGVTQSPTHLIKTRGQQVTLRCSSQSGHNTVSWYQQALGQGPQFIFQYYREEENGRGNFPPRFSGLQFPNYSSELNVNALELDDSALYLCASSGREADTQYFGPGTRLTVL.

The rearrangement uses TRBV18 and TRBJ1-2, with a possible D match to TRBD1 (6 bases). Trimming pared 3 bases from V and 6 bases from J, leaving 26 bases between. The CDR3 consists of 18 residues. Per germline, CDR1 KGHSH and CDR2 LQKENI. The CDR3 region is CASSPQGSGLGTGHGYTF. The CDR3 bases are TGTGCCAGCTCACCTCAGGGGTCAGGTTTGGGTACCGGCCATGGCTACACCTTC.

The V and J genes are TRBV11-2 and TRBJ2-1; D is perhaps TRBD2 (6 bases). Germline CDR1 reads SGHAT; CDR2 reads FQNNGV. The CDR3 contains 14 residues. The ends were cut back, 1 base at V and 6 bases at J, with 10 bases in the middle. The CDR3 region has the DNA TGTGCCAGCAGCTTAGTGGAGGGAAGCAATGAGCAGTTCTTC. This encodes CASSLVEGSNEQFF.

J is TRBJ2-3 and V is TRBV28; perhaps TRBD1 as D (5 bases). The germline CDR1 and CDR2 sequences are MDHEN and SYDVKM. The CDR3 runs 15 residues. V lost 2 bases to trimming and J lost 2 bases, with 11 bases between them. This CDR3 reads CASSLTGVLTDTQYF. DNA for the CDR3: TGTGCCAGCAGTTTAACAGGAGTTCTCACAGATACGCAGTATTTT.

The CDR3: CSGTDRAYEQYF. The CDR3 DNA sequence: TGCAGTGGTACCGACAGAGCCTACGAGCAGTACTTC. The chain has TRBV29-1 and TRBJ2-7, with D perhaps matching TRBD1 (5 bases). The CDR3 is made up of 12 amino acids. Germline lookup yields CDR1 SQVTM and CDR2 ANQGSEA.

A remark on this clone: The same CDR3 arises from other DNA sequences in this sample as well. The chain uses TRBV5-6 and TRBJ2-7; no clear D. The CDR3 extends over 13 amino acids. Germline lookup yields CDR1 SGHDT and CDR2 YYEEEE. Trimming left V 1 base short and J 0 bases short, with 5 bases between. The CDR3 region is CASSLTDSYEQYF. Written as DNA, the CDR3 is TGTGCCAGCAGCTTGACGGACTCCTACGAGCAGTACTTC.

V gene TRBV28 combines with J gene TRBJ2-1; D might be TRBD2 (6 bases). Germline V gene lookup returns CDR1 MDHEN and CDR2 SYDVKM. The CDR3 consists of 14 residues. Deletions cut 5 bases from V and 1 base from J, with 9 bases between. The CDR3 nucleotides read TGTGCCAGCAGTGGGGGACTTTCCTACAATGAGCAGTTCTTC. This sequence encodes CASSGGLSYNEQFF.

The chain's CDR3 is CASSDPGGRYEQYF. In DNA form, the CDR3 reads TGTGCCAGCAGCGACCCAGGGGGTCGGTACGAGCAGTACTTC. The chain uses TRBV28 and TRBJ2-7; 7 bases align to TRBD1. This CDR3 contains 14 residues. From germline, CDR1 is MDHEN and CDR2 SYDVKM. J was trimmed by 4 bases and V by 6 bases; bases with no gene match: 9. The full variable domain, completed using reference TRBV28 and TRBJ2-7, is DVKVTQSSRYLVKRTGEKVFLECVQDMDHENMFWYRQDPGLGLRLIYFSYDVKMKEKGDIPEGYSVSREKKERFSLILESASTNQTSMYLCASSDPGGRYEQYFGPGTRLTVT.

This chain uses TRBV11-2 with TRBJ2-7; TRBD1 aligns across 8 bases. Unmatched junction bases numbered 3, after V lost 1 base and J lost 4 bases. This CDR3 spans 14 amino acids. Looked up from germline, CDR1 is SGHAT and CDR2 is FQNNGV. The CDR3 protein is CASSLGTGWYEQYF. The DNA of the CDR3 is TGTGCCAGCAGCTTAGGGACAGGGTGGTACGAGCAGTACTTC.

The rearrangement joins TRBV5-4 to TRBJ2-7; D gene unclear. Looked up from germline, CDR1 is SGHNT and CDR2 is YYREEE (reference sequence). The V gene lost 0 bases and the J gene lost 3 bases, with 10 bases spanning the gap. The length of the CDR3 is 14 residues. CDR3: CASSLAGDLYEQYF. The CDR3 DNA is TGTGCCAGCAGCTTGGCCGGAGACCTCTACGAGCAGTACTTC. Full variable domain (outside the CDR3, taken from reference TRBV5-4 and TRBJ2-7): ETGVTQSPTHLIKTRGQQVTLRCSSQSGHNTVSWYQQALGQGPQFIFQYYREEENGRGNFPPRFSGLQFPNYSSELNVNALELDDSALYLCASSLAGDLYEQYFGPGTRLTVT.

This chain's CDR3 is CASSMTGYYGYTF. The CDR3 DNA reads as TGTGCCAGCAGCATGACAGGGTACTATGGCTACACCTTC. V and J are TRBV9 and TRBJ1-2; 7 positions match TRBD1. CDR1 SGDLS and CDR2 YYNGEE come from the germline V gene. The CDR3 has 13 residues. V lost 4 bases, J lost 3 bases, and 3 bases stayed unmatched.